The clone carrying this TCR beta chain was detected ten times or more. Germline V CDR1 and CDR2: SGHTA, FQGNSA. V lost 3 bases and J 2 bases, leaving 14 bases between the germline ends. This CDR3 is built from 15 residues. This specimen comes from a study of T-cell reconstitution after alpha-beta-depleted transplantation in children. For TCRbeta, the library was prepared with unique molecular identifiers. Each CDR3 protein is one row after TCRdb ran MiXCR on the PCR reads. This table has some 75,000 distinct CDR3 sequences, about 7% appearing once. This TCR came from a human donor who donated a stem cell graft to a child with acute lymphoblastic leukemia. The chain has TRBV7-2 and TRBJ2-7; D assignment may be TRBD1 or TRBD2 (6 bases each). Sequenced material: PBMCs from the stem cell graft donor, taken from the stem cell graft. CDR3 residues: CASSLYAGQTYEQYF. The CDR3 region has the DNA TGTGCCAGCAGCTTGTACGCGGGACAAACCTACGAGCAGTACTTC.